A selection of T cell receptor beta chains follows, all from one sample in a study of cytomegalovirus exposure and HLA in healthy donors. Assay used: immunoSEQ multiplex PCR; TCRdb lists only in-frame clones, some missing. The sample lists about 190,000 clones; 84% were seen once. The sequencing input was PBMCs. The receptors shown here come from a woman under 30 in good health and CMV-seropositive. Both conserved end residues are part of each CDR3. D genes are given only for firm matches. Not all rows give a size; the values are once, few, many and, for expanded clones, a class.

V	J	D	size	CDR3	DNA
TRBV2	TRBJ2-3	TRBD2	once	CASTETSGGVDTQYF	TGTGCCAGCACGGAGACTAGCGGGGGGGTCGATACGCAGTATTTT
TRBV5-8	TRBJ2-4	TRBD2	.	CASSDSGGGNIQYF	TGTGCCAGCAGCGACAGCGGGGGAGGAAACATTCAGTACTTC
TRBV6-1	TRBJ2-2	.	.	CASIGLNTGELFF	TGTGCCAGCATTGGACTAAACACCGGGGAGCTGTTTTTT
TRBV10-1	TRBJ1-4	.	few	CASSVGGNEKLFF	TGCGCCAGCAGTGTCGGAGGGAATGAAAAACTGTTTTTT
TRBV5-1	TRBJ2-1	.	.	CASSLEARTHWFF	TGCGCCAGCAGCTTGGAGGCGAGGACACATTGGTTCTTC
TRBV6-1	TRBJ1-5	.	.	CASSGSLLQPQHF	TGTGCCAGCTCGGGAAGTTTGCTTCAGCCCCAGCATTTT
TRBV5-6	TRBJ1-4	.	.	CASSPRGGGWDEKLFF	TGTGCCAGCAGCCCCAGGGGCGGGGGATGGGACGAAAAACTGTTTTTT
TRBV6-1	TRBJ1-1	TRBD1	.	CASSARAGTGSSEAFF	TGTGCCAGCAGTGCCCGCGCCGGGACAGGGAGTTCTGAAGCTTTCTTT
TRBV27	TRBJ2-7	TRBD1	.	CASSPTRQGIYEQYF	TGTGCCAGCAGTCCCACCCGACAGGGAATCTACGAGCAGTACTTC
TRBV19	TRBJ1-5	.	.	CASSSDSDQPQHF	TGTGCCAGTTCATCGGACAGCGATCAGCCCCAGCATTTT
TRBV9	TRBJ1-2	.	.	CASSVATVPNYGYTF	TGTGCCAGCAGCGTAGCTACAGTACCGAACTATGGCTACACCTTC
TRBV4-2	TRBJ2-2	.	.	CASSQEFRGTGELFF	TGTGCCAGCAGCCAAGAATTTAGGGGCACCGGGGAGCTGTTTTTT
TRBV19	TRBJ1-6	.	few	CASRGEGTSPLHF	TGTGCCAGCCGAGGGGAGGGTACTTCACCCCTCCACTTT
TRBV6-6	TRBJ2-7	.	.	CASGDRGTYEQYF	TGCGCCAGCGGGGACAGAGGAACGTACGAGCAGTACTTC
TRBV5-6	TRBJ2-7	TRBD2	few	CASSLTQRGTTYEQYF	TGTGCCAGCAGCTTGACCCAGCGGGGGACGACCTACGAGCAGTACTTC
TRBV11-2	TRBJ2-2	TRBD1	.	CASRGQATGELFF	TGTGCCAGCAGAGGACAGGCCACCGGGGAGCTGTTTTTT
TRBV2	TRBJ1-2	.	.	CASSGGRGPGEGYTF	TGTGCCAGCAGTGGAGGGAGGGGACCGGGGGAAGGCTACACCTTC
TRBV9	TRBJ2-7	.	.	CASSVVGGARLYEQYF	TGTGCCAGCAGCGTAGTTGGGGGGGCCCGGCTCTACGAGCAGTACTTC
TRBV5-6	TRBJ1-5	.	once	CASSLGTGNQPQHF	TGTGCCAGCAGCTTGGGGACAGGCAATCAGCCCCAGCATTTT
TRBV16	TRBJ2-7	.	.	CASSQSNGAHGGEQYF	TGTGCCAGCAGCCAATCGAACGGGGCCCACGGGGGTGAGCAGTACTTC
TRBV5-3	TRBJ2-5	.	.	CARSIRGRQETQYF	TGTGCCAGAAGTATCCGGGGAAGGCAAGAGACCCAGTACTTC
TRBV4-3	TRBJ2-1	TRBD1	once	CASSQEGQGANEQFF	TGCGCCAGCAGCCAAGAGGGACAGGGGGCGAACGAGCAGTTCTTC
TRBV6-1	TRBJ2-3	TRBD2	.	CASTERGATDTQYF	TGTGCCAGCACGGAGCGGGGGGCCACAGATACGCAGTATTTT
TRBV6-5	TRBJ2-2	.	.	CASSYGTSTGELFF	TGTGCCAGCAGTTACGGGACTTCCACCGGGGAGCTGTTTTTT
TRBV5-1	TRBJ1-6	.	.	CASSQSAGGSPLHF	TGCGCCAGCAGCCAGAGTGCCGGGGGTTCACCCCTCCACTTT
TRBV2	TRBJ2-1	TRBD2	.	CASSPGGLAGNEQFF	TGTGCCAGCAGCCCGGGGGGGCTAGCGGGGAATGAGCAGTTCTTC
TRBV15	TRBJ1-3	.	.	CATSTYSGHKNTIYF	TGTGCCACCAGCACCTATTCGGGACACAAAAACACCATATATTTT
TRBV18	TRBJ2-7	.	.	CASSPVDTFYEQYF	TGTGCCAGCTCACCAGTGGACACCTTCTACGAGCAGTACTTC
TRBV7-3	TRBJ2-1	TRBD2	.	CASSSPGGSEQFF	TGTGCCAGCAGCTCCCCGGGGGGGTCGGAGCAGTTCTTC
TRBV4-1	TRBJ2-7	.	.	CASSPIFQGSYEQYF	TGCGCCAGCAGCCCGATTTTTCAGGGCTCCTACGAGCAGTACTTC
TRBV5-1	TRBJ1-4	.	.	CASSPQGATNEKLFF	TGCGCCAGCAGCCCACAGGGAGCAACTAATGAAAAACTGTTTTTT
TRBV7-2	TRBJ2-7	.	.	CASSLSLTSPYEQYF	TGTGCCAGCAGCTTATCCCTAACCTCGCCCTACGAGCAGTACTTC
TRBV6-1	TRBJ1-5	.	.	CASSEAREVRGQPQHF	TGTGCCAGCAGTGAAGCGCGCGAGGTTCGGGGGCAGCCCCAGCATTTT
TRBV2	TRBJ1-1	.	.	CASKLGQNTEAFF	TGTGCCAGCAAACTGGGACAGAACACTGAAGCTTTCTTT
TRBV27	TRBJ2-7	TRBD2	.	CASSTGGNEQYF	TGTGCCAGCAGCACGGGAGGGAACGAGCAGTACTTC
TRBV18	TRBJ1-5	.	once	CASSLIMGPGVKPQHF	TGTGCCAGCTCACTCATCATGGGCCCGGGGGTGAAGCCCCAGCATTTT
TRBV6-5	TRBJ2-7	.	.	CASTTASDEQYF	TGTGCCAGCACCACAGCCTCCGACGAGCAGTACTTC
TRBV2	TRBJ2-4	.	.	CASRTREAKNIQYF	TGTGCCAGTAGAACTAGGGAGGCCAAAAACATTCAGTACTTC